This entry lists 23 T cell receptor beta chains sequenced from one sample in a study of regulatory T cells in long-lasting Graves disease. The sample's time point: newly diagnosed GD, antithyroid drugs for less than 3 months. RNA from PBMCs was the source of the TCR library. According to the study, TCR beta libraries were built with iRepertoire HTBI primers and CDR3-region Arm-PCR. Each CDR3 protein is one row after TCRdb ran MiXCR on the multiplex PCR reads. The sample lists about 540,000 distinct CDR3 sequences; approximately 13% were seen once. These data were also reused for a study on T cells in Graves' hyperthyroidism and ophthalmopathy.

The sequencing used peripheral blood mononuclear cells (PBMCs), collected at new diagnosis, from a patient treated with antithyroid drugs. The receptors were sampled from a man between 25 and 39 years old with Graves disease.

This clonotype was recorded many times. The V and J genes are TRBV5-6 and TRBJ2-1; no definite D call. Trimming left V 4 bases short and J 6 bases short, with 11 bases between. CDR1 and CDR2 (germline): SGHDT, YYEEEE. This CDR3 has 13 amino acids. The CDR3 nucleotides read TGTGCCAGCAGCGATCGACGGATCAATGAGCAGTTCTTC. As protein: CASSDRRINEQFF.

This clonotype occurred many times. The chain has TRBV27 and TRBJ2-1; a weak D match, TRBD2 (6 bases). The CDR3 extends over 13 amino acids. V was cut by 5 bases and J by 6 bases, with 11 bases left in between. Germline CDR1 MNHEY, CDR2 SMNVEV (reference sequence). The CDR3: CASSIWDSNEQFF. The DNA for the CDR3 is TGTGCCAGCAGTATTTGGGACTCCAATGAGCAGTTCTTC.

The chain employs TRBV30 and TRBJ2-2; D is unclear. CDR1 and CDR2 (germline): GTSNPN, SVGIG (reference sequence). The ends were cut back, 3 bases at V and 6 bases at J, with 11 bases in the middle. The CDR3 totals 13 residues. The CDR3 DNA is TGTGCCTGGAGCCGTCCCCCTTCCGGGGAGCTGTTTTTT. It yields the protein CAWSRPPSGELFF. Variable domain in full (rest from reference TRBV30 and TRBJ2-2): SQTIHQWPATLVQPVGSPLSLECTVEGTSNPNLYWYRQAAGRGLQLLFYSVGIGQISSEVPQNLSASRPQDRQFILSSKKLLLSDSGFYLCAWSRPPSGELFFGEGSRLTVL.

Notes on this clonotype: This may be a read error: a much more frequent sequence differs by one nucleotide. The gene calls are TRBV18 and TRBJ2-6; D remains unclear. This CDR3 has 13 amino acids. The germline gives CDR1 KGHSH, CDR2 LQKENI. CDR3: CASPPPGANVLTF. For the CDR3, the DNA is TGTGCCAGCCCACCCCCCGGGGCCAACGTCCTGACTTTC.

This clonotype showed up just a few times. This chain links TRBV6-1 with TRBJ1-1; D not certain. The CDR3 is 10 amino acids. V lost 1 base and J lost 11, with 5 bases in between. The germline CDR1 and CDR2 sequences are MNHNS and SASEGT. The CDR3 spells CASSEGLAFF. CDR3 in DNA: TGTGCCAGCAGTGAAGGGTTGGCTTTCTTT.

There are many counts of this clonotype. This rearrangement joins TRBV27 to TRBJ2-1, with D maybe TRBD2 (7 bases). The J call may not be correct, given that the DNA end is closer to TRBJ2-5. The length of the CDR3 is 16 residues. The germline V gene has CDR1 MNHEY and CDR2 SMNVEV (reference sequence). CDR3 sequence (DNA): TGTGCCAGCAGTCCGCCGGCCATTGCGGGGGCGGAGACCCAGTACTTC. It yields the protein CASSPPAIAGAETQYF.

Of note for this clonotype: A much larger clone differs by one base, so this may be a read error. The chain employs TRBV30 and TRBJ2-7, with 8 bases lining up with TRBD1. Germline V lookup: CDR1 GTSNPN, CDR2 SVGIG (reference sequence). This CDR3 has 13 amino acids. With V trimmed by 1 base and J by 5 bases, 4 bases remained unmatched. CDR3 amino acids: CAWSGTGSDEQYF. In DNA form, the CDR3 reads TGTGCCTGGAGTGGGACAGGGAGCGACGAGCAGTACTTC.

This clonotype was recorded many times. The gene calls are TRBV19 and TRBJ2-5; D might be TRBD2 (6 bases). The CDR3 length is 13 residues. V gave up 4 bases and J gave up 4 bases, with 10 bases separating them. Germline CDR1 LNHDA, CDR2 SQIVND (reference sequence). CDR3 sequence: CASSSGNAETQYF. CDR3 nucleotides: TGTGCCAGTAGTAGCGGGAATGCAGAGACCCAGTACTTC.

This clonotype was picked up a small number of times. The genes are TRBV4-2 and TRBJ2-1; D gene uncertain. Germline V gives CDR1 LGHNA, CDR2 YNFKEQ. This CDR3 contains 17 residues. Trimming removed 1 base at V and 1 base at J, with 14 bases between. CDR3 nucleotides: TGTGCCAGCAGCCAAGGACACCCAAAATCTTCCTACAATGAGCAGTTCTTC. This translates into CASSQGHPKSSYNEQFF.

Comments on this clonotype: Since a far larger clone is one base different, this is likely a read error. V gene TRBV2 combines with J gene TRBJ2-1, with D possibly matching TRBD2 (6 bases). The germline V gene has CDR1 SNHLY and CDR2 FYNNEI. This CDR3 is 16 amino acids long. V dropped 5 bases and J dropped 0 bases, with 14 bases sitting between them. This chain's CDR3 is CASSPDYPSSYNEQFF. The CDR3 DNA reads TGTGCCAGCAGTCCGGACTACCCGAGCTCCTACAATGAGCAGTTCTTC. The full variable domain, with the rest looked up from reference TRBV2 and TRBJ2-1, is EPEVTQTPSHQVTQMGQEVILRCVPISNHLYFYWYRQILGQKVEFLVSFYNNEISEKSEIFDDQFSVERPDGSNFTLKIRSTKLEDSAMYFCASSPDYPSSYNEQFFGPGTRLTVL.

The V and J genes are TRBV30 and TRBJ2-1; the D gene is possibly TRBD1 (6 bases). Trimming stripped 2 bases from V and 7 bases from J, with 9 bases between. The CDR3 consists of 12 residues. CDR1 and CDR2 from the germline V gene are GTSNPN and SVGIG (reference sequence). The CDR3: CAWSPQGNEQFF. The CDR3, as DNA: TGTGCCTGGAGTCCCCAGGGGAATGAGCAGTTCTTC.

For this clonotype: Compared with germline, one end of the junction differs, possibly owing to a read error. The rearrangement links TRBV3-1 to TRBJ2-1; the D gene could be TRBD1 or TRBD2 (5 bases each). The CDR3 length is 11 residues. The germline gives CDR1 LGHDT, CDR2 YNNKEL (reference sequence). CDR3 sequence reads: CASSSRGSYVF. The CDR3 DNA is TGTGCCAGCAGCTCGAGGGGATCCTATGTCTTC.

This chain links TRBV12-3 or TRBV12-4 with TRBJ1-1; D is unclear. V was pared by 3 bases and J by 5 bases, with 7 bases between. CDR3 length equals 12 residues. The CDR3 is CASSFFRTEAFF. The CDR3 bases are TGTGCCAGCAGTTTCTTTAGGACTGAAGCTTTCTTT.

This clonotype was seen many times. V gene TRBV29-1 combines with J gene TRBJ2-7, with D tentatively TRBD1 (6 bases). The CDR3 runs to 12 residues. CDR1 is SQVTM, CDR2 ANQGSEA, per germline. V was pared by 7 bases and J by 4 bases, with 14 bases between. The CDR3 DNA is TGCAGCGGGACAGAAGGGTCTTACGAGCAGTACTTC. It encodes CSGTEGSYEQYF.

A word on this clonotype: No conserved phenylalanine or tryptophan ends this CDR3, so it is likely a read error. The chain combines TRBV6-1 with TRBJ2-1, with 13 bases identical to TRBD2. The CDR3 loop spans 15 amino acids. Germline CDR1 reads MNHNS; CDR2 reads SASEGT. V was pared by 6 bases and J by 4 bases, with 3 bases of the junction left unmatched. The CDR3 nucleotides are TGTGCCAGCAGATGGACTAGCGGGAGTTACAATGAGCAGTTCCTC. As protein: CASRWTSGSYNEQFL.

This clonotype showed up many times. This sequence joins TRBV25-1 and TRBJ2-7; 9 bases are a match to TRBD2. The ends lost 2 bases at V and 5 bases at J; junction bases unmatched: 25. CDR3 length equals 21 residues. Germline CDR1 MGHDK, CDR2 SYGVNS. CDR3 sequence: CASSERRTGGILAGVGDEQYF. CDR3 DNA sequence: TGTGCCAGCAGTGAACGCCGGACAGGAGGGATCTTAGCGGGAGTCGGGGACGAGCAGTACTTC.

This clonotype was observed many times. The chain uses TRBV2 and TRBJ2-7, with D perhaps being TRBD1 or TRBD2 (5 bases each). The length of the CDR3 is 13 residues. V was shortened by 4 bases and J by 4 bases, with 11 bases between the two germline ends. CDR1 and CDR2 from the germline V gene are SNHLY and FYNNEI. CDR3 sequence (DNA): TGTGCCAGCAGTGGATGGGACGAATACGAGCAGTACTTC. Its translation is CASSGWDEYEQYF.

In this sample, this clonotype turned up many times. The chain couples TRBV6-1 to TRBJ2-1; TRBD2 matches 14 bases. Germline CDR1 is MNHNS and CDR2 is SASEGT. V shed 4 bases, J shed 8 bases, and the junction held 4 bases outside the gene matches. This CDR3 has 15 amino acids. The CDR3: CASSGGTSGSYEQFF. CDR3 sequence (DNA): TGTGCCAGCAGTGGGGGGACTAGCGGGAGCTATGAGCAGTTCTTC.

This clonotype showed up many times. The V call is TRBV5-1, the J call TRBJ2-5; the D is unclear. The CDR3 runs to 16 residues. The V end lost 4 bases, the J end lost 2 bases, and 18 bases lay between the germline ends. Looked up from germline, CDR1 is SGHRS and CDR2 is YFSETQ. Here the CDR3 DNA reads TGCGCCAGCAGCCCTAGGACGGCTTACCCTCAAGAGACCCAGTACTTC. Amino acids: CASSPRTAYPQETQYF.

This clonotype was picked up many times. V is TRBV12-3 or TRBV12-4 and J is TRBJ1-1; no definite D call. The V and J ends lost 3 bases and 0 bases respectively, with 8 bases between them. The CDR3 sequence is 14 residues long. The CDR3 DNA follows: TGTGCCAGCAGTTTTAACAGACTGAACACTGAAGCTTTCTTT. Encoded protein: CASSFNRLNTEAFF.

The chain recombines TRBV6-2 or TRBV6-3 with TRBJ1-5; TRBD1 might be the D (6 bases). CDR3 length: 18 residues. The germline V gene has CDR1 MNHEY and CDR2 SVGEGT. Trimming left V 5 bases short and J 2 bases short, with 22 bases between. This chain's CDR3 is CASSLTGKGRYGNQPQHF. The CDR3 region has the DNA TGTGCCAGCAGTCTTACAGGGAAAGGACGGTACGGCAATCAGCCCCAGCATTTT.

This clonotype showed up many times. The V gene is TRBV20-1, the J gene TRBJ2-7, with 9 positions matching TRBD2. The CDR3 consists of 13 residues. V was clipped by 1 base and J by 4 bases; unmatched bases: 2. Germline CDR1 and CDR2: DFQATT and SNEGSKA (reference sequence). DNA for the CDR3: TGCAGTGCTAGAGTTAGCGGGAGTTACGAGCAGTACTTC. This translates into CSARVSGSYEQYF.

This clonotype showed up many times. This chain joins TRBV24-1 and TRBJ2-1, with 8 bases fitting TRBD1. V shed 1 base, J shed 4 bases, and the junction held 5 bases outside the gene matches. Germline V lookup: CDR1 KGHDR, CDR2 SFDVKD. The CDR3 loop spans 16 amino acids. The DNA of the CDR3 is TGTGCCACCAGTGATTTCCGGACAGGGAGGTACAATGAGCAGTTCTTC. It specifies CATSDFRTGRYNEQFF.